This passage covers 30 T cell receptor beta chains from one sample sequenced in a study of T cell changes during pregnancy in multiple sclerosis. TCRdb's copy holds only in-frame clones and misses some; the assay was immunoSEQ multiplex PCR. The top ten clones hold more than 0.9% of a sample with about 71,000 clones, just over 90% of them seen once. This specimen was peripheral blood, taken in the third trimester of pregnancy. These receptors were obtained from a female donor with multiple sclerosis, enrolled in a pregnancy study.

In regard to this clone: Other DNA sequences from this sample encode an identical CDR3 as well. The chain combines TRBV10-1 with TRBJ2-7, with TRBD2 as a possible D gene (5 bases). CDR1 is WNHNN, CDR2 SYGVQD, per germline (reference sequence). This CDR3 has 14 amino acids. V lost 0 bases to trimming and J lost 0 bases, with 6 bases between them. The CDR3 is CASSESGSSYEQYF. The CDR3 DNA sequence: TGCGCCAGCAGTGAGTCGGGGAGCTCCTACGAGCAGTACTTC.

The chain joins TRBV9 to TRBJ2-2; 7 bases are shared with TRBD2. With V trimmed by 3 bases and J by 4 bases, 3 bases remained unmatched. The CDR3 totals 14 residues. The germline gives CDR1 SGDLS, CDR2 YYNGEE. The DNA of the CDR3 is TGTGCCAGCAGCGCGCCTAGCGGCACCGGGGAGCTGTTTTTT. As protein: CASSAPSGTGELFF.

The V gene is TRBV28, the J gene TRBJ2-7, with 8 bases identical to TRBD1. Germline CDR1 and CDR2: MDHEN and SYDVKM. This CDR3 region has 14 residues. V dropped 1 base and J dropped 5; count of bases not matched to a gene: 4. CDR3 in amino acids: CASSLLGQANEQYF. The CDR3 coding sequence is TGTGCCAGCAGTTTATTGGGACAGGCAAACGAGCAGTACTTC.

The CDR3 spells CASSVSGTSPEQFF. The CDR3 DNA reads TGTGCCAGTAGTGTTTCCGGGACTAGTCCCGAGCAGTTCTTC. The chain has TRBV19 and TRBJ2-1; 8 bases agree with TRBD2. Germline CDR1 and CDR2: LNHDA and SQIVND (reference sequence). Trimming at V came to 5 bases and at J to 10 bases, leaving 10 bases not matched to a gene. CDR3 length: 14 amino acids. Using reference TRBV19 and TRBJ2-1 for the parts outside the CDR3, the full variable domain is DGGITQSPKYLFRKEGQNVTLSCEQNLNHDAMYWYRQDPGQGLRLIYYSQIVNDFQKGDIAEGYSVSREKKESFPLTVTSAQKNPTAFYLCASSVSGTSPEQFFGPGTRLTVL.

The gene calls are TRBV2 and TRBJ2-7; D might be TRBD2 (5 bases). The V gene's germline CDR1 is SNHLY and CDR2 FYNNEI. The CDR3 is made up of 13 amino acids. V dropped 7 bases and J dropped 2 bases, with 12 bases sitting between them. In DNA, the CDR3 is TGTGCCAGCACCACCAGGACTGCCTACGAGCAGTACTTC. Translating gives CASTTRTAYEQYF. The entire variable domain, with the rest obtained from reference TRBV2 and TRBJ2-7, is as follows: EPEVTQTPSHQVTQMGQEVILRCVPISNHLYFYWYRQILGQKVEFLVSFYNNEISEKSEIFDDQFSVERPDGSNFTLKIRSTKLEDSAMYFCASTTRTAYEQYFGPGTRLTVT.

V and J are TRBV2 and TRBJ2-1; a possible D gene is TRBD2 (6 bases). Trimming took off 2 bases at V and 8 bases at J, with 19 bases between the two ends. The CDR3 totals 16 residues. The germline CDR1 and CDR2 sequences are SNHLY and FYNNEI. CDR3 coding DNA: TGTGCCAGCAGTGAAAGGCCCGACAGAGCGGGCGATGAGCAGTTCTTC. Translating it yields CASSERPDRAGDEQFF.

This clone was detected only once. The gene calls are TRBV4-1 and TRBJ2-2; possible D gene TRBD2, 5 bases. Per the germline V gene, CDR1 is MGHRA and CDR2 is YSYEKL. The CDR3 runs to 14 residues. Trimming removed 0 bases at V and 7 bases at J, with 9 bases between. The CDR3 DNA sequence: TGCGCCAGCAGCCAAGAGGGAGTGGGCGGGGAGCTGTTTTTT. This encodes CASSQEGVGGELFF.

The chain couples TRBV18 to TRBJ1-1, with 10 bases lining up with TRBD1. The CDR3 covers 17 residues. The germline V gene has CDR1 KGHSH and CDR2 LQKENI. Losses at the gene ends were 1 base for V and 2 bases for J; bases not matched to a gene: 7. This CDR3 reads CASSPLDRGVGNTEAFF. DNA for the CDR3: TGTGCCAGCTCACCACTGGACAGGGGGGTAGGAAACACTGAAGCTTTCTTT.

The V gene is TRBV9, the J gene TRBJ2-3; 11 positions match TRBD2. The J segment lost 3 bases and the V segment lost 0 bases, leaving 3 bases of the junction unmatched. Per the germline V gene, CDR1 is SGDLS and CDR2 is YYNGEE. The CDR3 extends over 16 amino acids. The CDR3, as DNA: TGTGCCAGCAGCGTAGGGGCTAGCGGGAGGACAGATACGCAGTATTTT. Protein: CASSVGASGRTDTQYF.

This clone was seen a single time. The rearrangement uses TRBV19 and TRBJ1-5; D possibly corresponds to TRBD1 (5 bases). CDR3 size: 17 residues. V lost 0 bases and J 6 bases, leaving 18 bases between the germline ends. In germline, CDR1 is LNHDA, CDR2 SQIVND (reference sequence). The CDR3: CASSIERDPRPTQPQHF. The CDR3 DNA sequence: TGTGCCAGTAGTATAGAGCGGGACCCCCGCCCCACTCAGCCCCAGCATTTT.

The CDR3 here is CASSLAEYQETQYF. The CDR3 nucleotides are TGTGCCAGCAGCCTAGCGGAGTACCAAGAGACCCAGTACTTC. The chain uses TRBV28 and TRBJ2-5; the match to TRBD2 covers 7 bases. Germline CDR1 reads MDHEN; CDR2 reads SYDVKM. The CDR3 length is 14 residues. V trimming: 6 bases; J trimming: 0 bases; junction bases outside the gene matches: 4.

The V and J genes are TRBV5-4 and TRBJ2-1, with 8 bases matching TRBD2. The CDR3 is 19 amino acids. Germline-derived CDR1 and CDR2 are SGHNT and YYREEE (reference sequence). V trimming: 4 bases; J trimming: 0 bases; junction bases outside the gene matches: 15. CDR3 coding DNA: TGTGCCAGCAGCCCTGGGCGGGAGGCCTACCTAAGCTCCTACAATGAGCAGTTCTTC. Translation: CASSPGREAYLSSYNEQFF.

This clone was seen just once. J is TRBJ2-2 and V is TRBV6-5; perhaps TRBD1 as D (5 bases). The length of the CDR3 is 11 residues. Germline V gene sequence: CDR1 MNHEY, CDR2 SVGAGI. V was cut by 6 bases and J by 7 bases, with 6 bases left in between. In DNA, the CDR3 is TGTGCCAGCAGCGACAGCGGGGAGCTGTTTTTT. Translation gives CASSDSGELFF.

The chain is built from TRBV7-3 and TRBJ2-1; 7 nucleotides agree with TRBD1. The CDR3 has 15 amino acids. J gave up 4 bases and V 2 bases, and 5 bases lay outside the gene matches. Germline V gene sequence: CDR1 SGHTA, CDR2 FQGTGA. Here the CDR3 DNA reads TGTGCCAGCAGCTTACGGACAGGAACTTACAATGAGCAGTTCTTC. Amino acid sequence: CASSLRTGTYNEQFF.

The chain has TRBV5-6 and TRBJ1-2, with D possibly being TRBD1 (6 bases). The CDR3 contains 15 residues. V was trimmed by 4 bases and J by 2 bases, leaving 15 bases between them. Germline lookup yields CDR1 SGHDT and CDR2 YYEEEE. CDR3 in DNA: TGTGCCAGCAGCAGCCTAAGGGGGTCGAACTATGGCTACACCTTC. Its protein product is CASSSLRGSNYGYTF.

The CDR3 loop reads CSVPLAGGPLLYNEQFF. The CDR3 nucleotides read TGCAGCGTTCCACTAGCGGGAGGCCCACTGCTATACAATGAGCAGTTCTTC. The genes are TRBV29-1 and TRBJ2-1, with TRBD2 matching over 12 bases. From germline, CDR1 is SQVTM and CDR2 ANQGSEA. With V trimmed by 5 bases and J by 4 bases, 12 bases remained unmatched. The CDR3 totals 17 residues.

This clone was counted only a few times. The V call is TRBV30, the J call TRBJ1-5, with D possibly TRBD1 on 6 matching bases. Germline loops: CDR1 GTSNPN, CDR2 SVGIG (reference sequence). The CDR3 consists of 13 residues. V lost 5 bases, J lost 7 bases, and 15 bases lay in between. This CDR3 is CAWAEQGEQPQHF. The CDR3 DNA reads TGTGCCTGGGCAGAACAGGGTGAACAGCCCCAGCATTTT.

V usage is TRBV9 and J usage is TRBJ2-1; D call uncertain. From germline, CDR1 is SGDLS and CDR2 YYNGEE. V dropped 0 bases and J dropped 9 bases, with 4 bases sitting between them. This CDR3 region has 11 residues. The DNA of the CDR3 is TGTGCCAGCAGCGTAGACGGTGAGCAGTTCTTC. It is translated as CASSVDGEQFF.

The chain recombines TRBV7-9 with TRBJ2-3; perhaps TRBD1 as D (6 bases). The germline CDR1 and CDR2 sequences are SEHNR and FQNEAQ (reference sequence). The CDR3 is made up of 16 amino acids. V gave up 2 bases and J gave up 4 bases, with 16 bases separating them. The CDR3 DNA is TGTGCCAGCAGCTTATACTATGGGACAAAGTCAGATACGCAGTATTTT. Its protein is CASSLYYGTKSDTQYF.

This chain links TRBV25-1 with TRBJ2-1; 7 bases line up with TRBD2. This CDR3 comprises 15 residues. J gave up 0 bases and V 4 bases, and 3 bases lay outside the gene matches. The germline V gene encodes CDR1 MGHDK and CDR2 SYGVNS. This chain's CDR3 is CASSAGGSSYNEQFF. In DNA form, the CDR3 reads TGTGCCAGCAGTGCTGGCGGGAGCTCCTACAATGAGCAGTTCTTC. The full variable domain, completed using reference TRBV25-1 and TRBJ2-1, is EADIYQTPRYLVIGTGKKITLECSQTMGHDKMYWYQQDPGMELHLIHYSYGVNSTEKGDLSSESTVSRIRTEHFPLTLESARPSHTSQYLCASSAGGSSYNEQFFGPGTRLTVL.

The chain is built from TRBV11-2 and TRBJ2-3, with D hard to call. Deletions cut 1 base from V and 6 bases from J, with 8 bases between. Germline V gene lookup returns CDR1 SGHAT and CDR2 FQNNGV. The CDR3 contains 13 residues. The CDR3 DNA reads TGTGCCAGCAGCTTAGTTCCCAGGGATACGCAGTATTTT. Protein: CASSLVPRDTQYF.

This chain joins TRBV9 and TRBJ2-7; 8 bases are a match to TRBD2. CDR3 length equals 14 residues. The germline CDR1 and CDR2 sequences are SGDLS and YYNGEE. J was trimmed by 2 bases and V by 5 bases; bases with no gene match: 6. The CDR3 DNA reads as TGTGCCAGCAGTCAGCGGGAGCTCACCTACGAGCAGTACTTC. Protein sequence: CASSQRELTYEQYF.

This sequence joins TRBV9 and TRBJ2-5; a weak D match, TRBD2 (6 bases). CDR3 length equals 13 residues. Germline values: CDR1 SGDLS, CDR2 YYNGEE. The germline V and J ends were trimmed by 0 bases and 5 bases, with 8 bases remaining between them. The CDR3 reads CASSVGGRETQYF. As DNA, the CDR3 is TGTGCCAGCAGCGTAGGGGGGAGGGAGACCCAGTACTTC. Full variable domain (missing parts from reference TRBV9 and TRBJ2-5): DSGVTQTPKHLITATGQRVTLRCSPRSGDLSVYWYQQSLDQGLQFLIQYYNGEERAKGNILERFSAQQFPDLHSELNLSSLELGDSALYFCASSVGGRETQYFGPGTRLLVL.

The chain employs TRBV30 and TRBJ1-2; D is unclear. The germline CDR1 and CDR2 sequences are GTSNPN and SVGIG (reference sequence). The CDR3 has 16 amino acids. Trimming stripped 2 bases from V and 0 bases from J, with 16 bases between. The CDR3 is CAWSIRDNPANYGYTF. CDR3 sequence (DNA): TGTGCCTGGAGTATAAGAGACAATCCCGCTAACTATGGCTACACCTTC.

The CDR3 DNA sequence: TGTGCCAGCAGCCGCCGAGCGGGAGGTCTTACAGATACGCAGTATTTT. Translated: CASSRRAGGLTDTQYF. J is TRBJ2-3 and V is TRBV11-3; TRBD2 agrees at 9 bases. Trimming removed 5 bases from V and 3 bases from J; junction bases left unmatched: 9. The CDR3 contains 16 residues. Germline V gene lookup returns CDR1 SGHNT and CDR2 YENEEA.

This sequence joins TRBV7-2 and TRBJ1-4, with D uncertain. The CDR3 has 13 amino acids. Germline CDR1 is SGHTA and CDR2 is FQGNSA. V lost 1 base, J lost 8 bases, and 8 bases lay in between. The CDR3 loop reads CASSLVTGEKLFF. CDR3 DNA sequence: TGTGCCAGCAGCTTAGTAACGGGGGAAAAACTGTTTTTT.

The chain uses TRBV7-2 and TRBJ2-7, with TRBD1 as a possible D gene (5 bases). There are 13 residues in the CDR3. Germline V gene data show CDR1 as SGHTA and CDR2 as FQGNSA. V shed 5 bases and J shed 6 bases, with 14 bases lying between them. In DNA form, the CDR3 reads TGTGCCAGCAGCCCCCCGTCAGGGTTCGAGCAGTACTTC. Translating it yields CASSPPSGFEQYF.

The chain carries TRBV29-1 and TRBJ1-4; a weak D match, TRBD1 (6 bases). The CDR3 consists of 14 residues. V lost 0 bases and J 8 bases, leaving 13 bases between the germline ends. Germline CDR1 is SQVTM and CDR2 is ANQGSEA. The CDR3 protein is CSVEDSSQGEKLFF. In nucleotides, the CDR3 is TGCAGCGTTGAAGATTCATCACAGGGCGAAAAACTGTTTTTT.

The V and J genes are TRBV28 and TRBJ2-5; no clear D gene. Trimming pared 5 bases from V and 1 base from J, leaving 11 bases between. This CDR3 is built from 14 residues. Looked up from germline, CDR1 is MDHEN and CDR2 is SYDVKM. The CDR3 here is CASSTTLSQETQYF. The CDR3 DNA follows: TGTGCCAGCAGTACGACACTCAGCCAAGAGACCCAGTACTTC.

The V gene is TRBV6-1, the J gene TRBJ2-1, with D possibly matching TRBD1 (5 bases). Trimming took 6 bases from V and 7 from J, leaving 16 bases between them. The CDR3 spans 14 residues. Germline V gene sequence: CDR1 MNHNS, CDR2 SASEGT. As DNA, the CDR3 is TGTGCCAGCAGCCCCGTGGGGCTAGTTAATGAGCAGTTCTTC. Its protein product is CASSPVGLVNEQFF.